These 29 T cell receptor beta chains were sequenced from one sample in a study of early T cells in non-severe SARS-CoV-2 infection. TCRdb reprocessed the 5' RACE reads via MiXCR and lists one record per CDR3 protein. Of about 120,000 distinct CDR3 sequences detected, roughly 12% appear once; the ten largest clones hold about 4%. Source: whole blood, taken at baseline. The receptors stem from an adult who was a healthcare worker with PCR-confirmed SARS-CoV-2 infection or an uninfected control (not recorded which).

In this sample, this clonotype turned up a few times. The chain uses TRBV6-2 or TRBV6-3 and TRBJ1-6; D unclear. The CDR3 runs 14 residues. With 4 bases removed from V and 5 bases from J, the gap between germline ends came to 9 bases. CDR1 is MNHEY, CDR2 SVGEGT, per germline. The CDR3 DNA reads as TGTGCCAGCAGTTTCGGACCTGATAATTCACCCCTCCACTTT. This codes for CASSFGPDNSPLHF.

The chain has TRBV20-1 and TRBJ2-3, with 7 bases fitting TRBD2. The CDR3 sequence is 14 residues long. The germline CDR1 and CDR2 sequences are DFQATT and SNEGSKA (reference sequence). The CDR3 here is CGRDYLVGTDTQYF. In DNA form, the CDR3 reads TGCGGGAGGGACTACTTAGTCGGCACAGATACGCAGTATTTT.

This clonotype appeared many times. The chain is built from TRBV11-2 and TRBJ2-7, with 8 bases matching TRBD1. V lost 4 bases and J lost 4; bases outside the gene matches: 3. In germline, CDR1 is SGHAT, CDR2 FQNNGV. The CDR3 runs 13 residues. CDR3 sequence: CASSSGTGYEQYF. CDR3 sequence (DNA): TGTGCCAGCAGCTCCGGGACAGGTTACGAGCAGTACTTC. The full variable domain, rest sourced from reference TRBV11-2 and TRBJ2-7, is EAGVAQSPRYKIIEKRQSVAFWCNPISGHATLYWYQQILGQGPKLLIQFQNNGVVDDSQLPKDRFSAERLKGVDSTLKIQPAKLEDSAVYLCASSSGTGYEQYFGPGTRLTVT.

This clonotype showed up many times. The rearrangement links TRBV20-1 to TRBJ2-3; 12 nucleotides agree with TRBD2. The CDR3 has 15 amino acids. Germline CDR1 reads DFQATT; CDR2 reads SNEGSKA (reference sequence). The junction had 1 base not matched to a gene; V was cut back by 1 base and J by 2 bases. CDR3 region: CSARGLAGVTDTQYF. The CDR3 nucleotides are TGCAGTGCTAGAGGACTAGCGGGGGTCACAGATACGCAGTATTTT.

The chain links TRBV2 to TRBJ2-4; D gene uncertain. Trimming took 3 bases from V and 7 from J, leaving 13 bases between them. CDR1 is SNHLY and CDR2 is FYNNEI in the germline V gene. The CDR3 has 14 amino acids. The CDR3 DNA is TGTGCCAGCAGTGATCGGGTGGCAGTCAACATTCAGTACTTC. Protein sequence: CASSDRVAVNIQYF. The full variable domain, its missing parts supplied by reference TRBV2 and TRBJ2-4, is EPEVTQTPSHQVTQMGQEVILRCVPISNHLYFYWYRQILGQKVEFLVSFYNNEISEKSEIFDDQFSVERPDGSNFTLKIRSTKLEDSAMYFCASSDRVAVNIQYFGAGTRLSVL.

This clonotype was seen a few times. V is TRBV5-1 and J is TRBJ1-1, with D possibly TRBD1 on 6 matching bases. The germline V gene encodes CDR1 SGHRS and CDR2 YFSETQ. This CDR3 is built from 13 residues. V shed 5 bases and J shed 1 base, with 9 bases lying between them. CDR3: CASSGQSNTEAFF. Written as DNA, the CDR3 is TGCGCCAGCAGTGGACAGTCGAACACTGAAGCTTTCTTT.

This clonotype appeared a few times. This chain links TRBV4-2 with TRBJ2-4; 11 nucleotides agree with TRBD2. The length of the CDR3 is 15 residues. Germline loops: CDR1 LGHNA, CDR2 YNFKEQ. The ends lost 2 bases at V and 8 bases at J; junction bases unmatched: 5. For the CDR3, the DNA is TGTGCCAGCAGCCAAAAACTAGCGGGAGAGGACATTCAGTACTTC. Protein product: CASSQKLAGEDIQYF.

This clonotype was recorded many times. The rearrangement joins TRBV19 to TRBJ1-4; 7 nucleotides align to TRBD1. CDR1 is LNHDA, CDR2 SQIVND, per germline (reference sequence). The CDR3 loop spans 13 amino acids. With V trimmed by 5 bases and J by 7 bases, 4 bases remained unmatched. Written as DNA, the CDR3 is TGTGCCAGTAGTCCAGGGACAGCTGAAAAACTGTTTTTT. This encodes CASSPGTAEKLFF.

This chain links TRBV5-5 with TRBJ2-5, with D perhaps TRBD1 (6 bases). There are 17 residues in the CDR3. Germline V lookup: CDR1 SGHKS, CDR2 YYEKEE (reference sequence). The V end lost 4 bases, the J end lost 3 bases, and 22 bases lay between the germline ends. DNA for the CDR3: TGTGCCAGCAGCCCTGTCGTCTGGGGGCCTAGGGAAGAGACCCAGTACTTC. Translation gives CASSPVVWGPREETQYF. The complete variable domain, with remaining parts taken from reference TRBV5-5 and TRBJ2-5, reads DAGVTQSPTHLIKTRGQQVTLRCSPISGHKSVSWYQQVLGQGPQFIFQYYEKEERGRGNFPDRFSARQFPNYSSELNVNALLLGDSALYLCASSPVVWGPREETQYFGPGTRLLVL.

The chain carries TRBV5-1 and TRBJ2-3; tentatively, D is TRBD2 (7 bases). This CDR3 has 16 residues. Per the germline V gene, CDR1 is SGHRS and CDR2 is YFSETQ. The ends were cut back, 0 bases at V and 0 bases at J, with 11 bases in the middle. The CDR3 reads CASSLVGGASTDTQYF. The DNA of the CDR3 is TGCGCCAGCAGCTTGGTTGGGGGGGCGAGCACAGATACGCAGTATTTT.

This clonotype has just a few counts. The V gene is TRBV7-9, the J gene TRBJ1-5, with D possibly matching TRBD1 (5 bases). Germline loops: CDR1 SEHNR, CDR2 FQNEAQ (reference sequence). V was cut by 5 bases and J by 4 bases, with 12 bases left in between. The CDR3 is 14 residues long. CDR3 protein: CASSAVGGNQPQHF. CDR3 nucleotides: TGTGCCAGCAGCGCGGTTGGGGGGAATCAGCCCCAGCATTTT. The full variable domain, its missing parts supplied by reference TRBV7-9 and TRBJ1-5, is DTGVSQNPRHKITKRGQNVTFRCDPISEHNRLYWYRQTLGQGPEFLTYFQNEAQLEKSRLLSDRFSAERPKGSFSTLEIQRTEQGDSAMYLCASSAVGGNQPQHFGDGTRLSIL.

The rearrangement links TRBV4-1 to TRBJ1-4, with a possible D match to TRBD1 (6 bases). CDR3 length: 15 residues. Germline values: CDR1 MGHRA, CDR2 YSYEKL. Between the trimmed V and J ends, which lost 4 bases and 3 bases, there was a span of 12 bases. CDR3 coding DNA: TGCGCCAGCAGCCCTACTGGACAGTCTAATGAAAAACTGTTTTTT. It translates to CASSPTGQSNEKLFF.

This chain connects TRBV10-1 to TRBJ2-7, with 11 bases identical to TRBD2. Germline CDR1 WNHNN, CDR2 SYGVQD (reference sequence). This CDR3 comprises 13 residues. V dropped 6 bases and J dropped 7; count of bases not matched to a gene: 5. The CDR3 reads CASSTSGRQEQYF. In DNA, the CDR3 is TGCGCCAGCAGCACTAGCGGGAGACAAGAGCAGTACTTC.

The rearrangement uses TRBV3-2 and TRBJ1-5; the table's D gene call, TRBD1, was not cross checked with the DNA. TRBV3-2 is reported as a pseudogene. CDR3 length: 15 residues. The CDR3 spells CASSQAGGANQPQHF. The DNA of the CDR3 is TGTGCCAGCAGCCAGGCAGGGGGGGCGAATCAGCCCCAGCATTTT.

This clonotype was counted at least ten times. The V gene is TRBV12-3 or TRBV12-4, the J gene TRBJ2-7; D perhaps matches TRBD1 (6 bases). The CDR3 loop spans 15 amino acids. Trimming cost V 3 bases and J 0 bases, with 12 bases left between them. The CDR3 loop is CASSLTGPSSYEQYF. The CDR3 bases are TGTGCCAGCAGTTTGACAGGCCCGAGCTCCTACGAGCAGTACTTC.

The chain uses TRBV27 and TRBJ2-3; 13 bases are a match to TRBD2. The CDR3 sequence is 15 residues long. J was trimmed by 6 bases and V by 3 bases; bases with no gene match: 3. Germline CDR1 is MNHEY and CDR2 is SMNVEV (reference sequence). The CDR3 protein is CASSLGLAGLDTQYF. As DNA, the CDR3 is TGTGCCAGCAGTTTGGGACTAGCGGGGTTGGATACGCAGTATTTT.

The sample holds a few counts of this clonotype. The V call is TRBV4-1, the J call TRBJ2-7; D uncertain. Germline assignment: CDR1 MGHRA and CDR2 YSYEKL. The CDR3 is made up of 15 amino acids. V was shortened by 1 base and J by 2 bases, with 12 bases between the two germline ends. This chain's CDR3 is CASSQALRSPYEQYF. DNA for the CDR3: TGCGCCAGCAGCCAAGCCTTGCGGAGCCCCTACGAGCAGTACTTC.

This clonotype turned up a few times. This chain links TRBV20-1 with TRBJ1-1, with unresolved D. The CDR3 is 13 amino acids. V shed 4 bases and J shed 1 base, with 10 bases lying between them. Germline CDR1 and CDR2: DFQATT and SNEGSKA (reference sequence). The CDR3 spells CSAIYRSNTEAFF. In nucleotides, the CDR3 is TGCAGTGCTATTTACAGATCGAACACTGAAGCTTTCTTT.

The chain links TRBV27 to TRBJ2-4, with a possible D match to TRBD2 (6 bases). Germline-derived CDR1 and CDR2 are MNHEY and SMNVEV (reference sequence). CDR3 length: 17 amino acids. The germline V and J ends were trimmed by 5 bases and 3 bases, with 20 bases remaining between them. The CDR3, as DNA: TGTGCCAGCAGTCCTCCCCCCTTTTGGGGGGTCAAAAACATTCAGTACTTC. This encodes CASSPPPFWGVKNIQYF.

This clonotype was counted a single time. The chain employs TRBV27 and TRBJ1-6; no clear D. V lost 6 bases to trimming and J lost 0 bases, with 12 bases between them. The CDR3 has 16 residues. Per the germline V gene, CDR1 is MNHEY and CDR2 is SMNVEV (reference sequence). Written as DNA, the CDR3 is TGTGCCAGCAGAACTACACCTAGCTCCTATAATTCACCCCTCCACTTT. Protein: CASRTTPSSYNSPLHF.

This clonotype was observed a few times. The CDR3, as DNA: TGTGCCAGCAGCCCCGGGCACCAAGAGACCCAGTACTTC. It encodes CASSPGHQETQYF. This chain uses TRBV7-3 with TRBJ2-5; D not resolved. Germline CDR1 reads SGHTA; CDR2 reads FQGTGA. The V gene lost 5 bases and the J gene lost 0 bases, with 7 bases spanning the gap. CDR3 length: 13 residues. The whole variable domain, remainder taken from reference TRBV7-3 and TRBJ2-5, is GAGVSQTPSNKVTEKGKYVELRCDPISGHTALYWYRQSLGQGPEFLIYFQGTGAADDSGLPNDRFFAVRPEGSVSTLKIQRTERGDSAVYLCASSPGHQETQYFGPGTRLLVL.

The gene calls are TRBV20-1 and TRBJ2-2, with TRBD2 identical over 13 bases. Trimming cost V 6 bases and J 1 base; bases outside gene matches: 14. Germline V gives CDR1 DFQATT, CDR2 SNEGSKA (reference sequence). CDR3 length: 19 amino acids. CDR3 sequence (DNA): TGCAGTGCCCAAAGCCCCACCGGGACTAGCGGGGTGAACACCGGGGAGCTGTTTTTT. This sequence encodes CSAQSPTGTSGVNTGELFF.

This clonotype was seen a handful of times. In nucleotides, the CDR3 is TGTGCCAGCAGCGGGGACAGGGGCCTTCACACTGAAGCTTTCTTT. Translating gives CASSGDRGLHTEAFF. The chain carries TRBV6-5 and TRBJ1-1, with 10 bases aligning to TRBD1. The V segment lost 6 bases and the J segment 3 bases; nucleotides outside the gene matches: 7. Germline V CDR1 and CDR2: MNHEY, SVGAGI. The CDR3 length is 15 residues.

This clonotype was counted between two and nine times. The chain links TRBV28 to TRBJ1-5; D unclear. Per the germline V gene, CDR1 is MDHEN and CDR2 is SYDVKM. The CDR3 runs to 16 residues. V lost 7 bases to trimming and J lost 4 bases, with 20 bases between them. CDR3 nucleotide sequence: TGTGCCAGCAACCTTGATGGACCCCCGAGGAATCAGCCCCAGCATTTT. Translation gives CASNLDGPPRNQPQHF.

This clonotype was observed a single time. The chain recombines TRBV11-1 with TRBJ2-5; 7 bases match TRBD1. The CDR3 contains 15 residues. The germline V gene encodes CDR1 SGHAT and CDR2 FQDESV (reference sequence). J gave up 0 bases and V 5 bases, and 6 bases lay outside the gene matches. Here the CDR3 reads CASSPIDRDQETQYF. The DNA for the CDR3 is TGTGCCAGCAGCCCTATTGACAGGGACCAAGAGACCCAGTACTTC.

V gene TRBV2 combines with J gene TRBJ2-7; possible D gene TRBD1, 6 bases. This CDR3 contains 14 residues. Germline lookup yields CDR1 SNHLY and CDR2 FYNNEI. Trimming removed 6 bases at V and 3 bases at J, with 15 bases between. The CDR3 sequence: CASSATGADYEQYF. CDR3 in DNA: TGTGCCAGCAGCGCGACAGGCGCCGACTACGAGCAGTACTTC.

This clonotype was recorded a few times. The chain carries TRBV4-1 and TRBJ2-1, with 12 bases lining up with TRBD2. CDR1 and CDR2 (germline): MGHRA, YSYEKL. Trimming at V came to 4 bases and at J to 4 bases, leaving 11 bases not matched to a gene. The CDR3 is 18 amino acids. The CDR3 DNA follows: TGCGCCAGCAGCCTTATACCCACCGGACTAGCGGGGTACAATGAGCAGTTCTTC. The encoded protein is CASSLIPTGLAGYNEQFF.

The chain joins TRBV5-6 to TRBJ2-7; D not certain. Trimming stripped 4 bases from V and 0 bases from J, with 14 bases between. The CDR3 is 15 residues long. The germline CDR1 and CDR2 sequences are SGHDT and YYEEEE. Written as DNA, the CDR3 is TGTGCCAGCAGCCCGGTCGGCGTGGGCTCCTACGAGCAGTACTTC. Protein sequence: CASSPVGVGSYEQYF.

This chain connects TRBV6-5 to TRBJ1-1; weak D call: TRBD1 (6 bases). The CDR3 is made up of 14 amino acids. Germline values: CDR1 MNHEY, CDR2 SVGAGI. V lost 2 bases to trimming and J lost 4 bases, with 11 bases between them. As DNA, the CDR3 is TGTGCCAGCAGTTACCTTCAGGGGAGCACTGAAGCTTTCTTT. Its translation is CASSYLQGSTEAFF.